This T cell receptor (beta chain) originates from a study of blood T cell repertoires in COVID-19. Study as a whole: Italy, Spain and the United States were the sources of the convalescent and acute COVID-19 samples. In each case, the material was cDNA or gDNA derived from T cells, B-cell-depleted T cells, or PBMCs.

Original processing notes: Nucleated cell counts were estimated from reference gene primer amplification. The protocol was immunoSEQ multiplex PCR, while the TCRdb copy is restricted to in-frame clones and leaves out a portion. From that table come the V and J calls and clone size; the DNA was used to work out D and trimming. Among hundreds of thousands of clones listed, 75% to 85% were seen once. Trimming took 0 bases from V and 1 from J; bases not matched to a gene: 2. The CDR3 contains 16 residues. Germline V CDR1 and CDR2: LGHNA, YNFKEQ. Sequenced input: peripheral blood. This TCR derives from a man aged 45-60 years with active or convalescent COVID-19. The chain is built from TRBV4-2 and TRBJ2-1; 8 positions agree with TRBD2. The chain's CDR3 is CASSQEREASYNEQFF. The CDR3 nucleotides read TGTGCCAGCAGCCAAGAGCGGGAGGCTTCCTACAATGAGCAGTTCTTC.